The 21 T cell receptor beta chains listed next were all sequenced from one sample in a study of blood T cell repertoires in COVID-19 (dated by TCRdb to the early 2020s). The protocol used for the library was the immunoSEQ multiplex PCR assay. TCRdb holds this immuneACCESS table with in-frame rearrangements only. Some clones are missing; in checked studies, unresolved V genes explain under half, and the rest has no known cause. This sample is represented by approximately 150,000 clones; 84% of them were singletons. The ten largest account for approximately 18% of the sample. The material sequenced was peripheral blood. The receptors were sampled from an elderly woman with acute or convalescent COVID-19.

This chain joins TRBV7-8 and TRBJ2-7; D is perhaps TRBD1 (6 bases). The CDR3 totals 15 residues. V lost 5 bases and J lost 0, with 14 bases in between. Germline CDR1 is SGHVS and CDR2 is FQNEAQ. The CDR3, as DNA: TGTGCCAGCAGCCCCCGGACAGATAGCTCCTACGAGCAGTACTTC. Protein product: CASSPRTDSSYEQYF.

This chain joins TRBV4-1 and TRBJ2-2, with D unresolved. V shed 5 bases and J shed 4 bases, with 17 bases lying between them. Germline-derived CDR1 and CDR2 are MGHRA and YSYEKL. There are 16 residues in the CDR3. CDR3 nucleotide sequence: TGCGCCAGCAGCACCCAGACTGGGTCGAGCACCGGGGAGCTGTTTTTT. It codes for CASSTQTGSSTGELFF.

Turning to this clone: Its ends do not fully match the called genes, so a read error is possible. This rearrangement joins TRBV7-7 to TRBJ2-5; 7 bases align to TRBD2. The length of the CDR3 is 13 residues. Per germline, CDR1 SSHAT and CDR2 FNYEAQ (reference sequence). The CDR3 bases are TGTGCTAGCAGCGGGGCAGCTCAAGAGACCCAGTACTTC. It specifies CASSGAAQETQYF.

The chain combines TRBV27 with TRBJ1-2; 8 bases match TRBD1. V trimming: 7 bases; J trimming: 2 bases; junction bases outside the gene matches: 6. Germline lookup yields CDR1 MNHEY and CDR2 SMNVEV (reference sequence). This CDR3 comprises 14 residues. CDR3 sequence reads: CASNRQGTNYGYTF. Here the CDR3 DNA reads TGTGCCAGCAATAGACAGGGGACCAACTATGGCTACACCTTC.

The rearrangement uses TRBV3-1 (or the pseudogene TRBV3-2) and TRBJ1-1; TRBD1 matches 10 bases. With V trimmed by 2 bases and J by 2 bases, 5 bases remained unmatched. CDR1 is LGHDT, CDR2 YNNKEL, per germline (reference sequence). CDR3 length: 16 residues. For the CDR3, the DNA is TGTGCCAGCAGCCAATCGGACAGGGGGGTAAACACTGAAGCTTTCTTT. Translation: CASSQSDRGVNTEAFF.

The V gene is TRBV13, the J gene TRBJ1-1, with a possible D match to TRBD1 (6 bases). V was clipped by 5 bases and J by 0 bases, with 13 bases between them. There are 15 residues in the CDR3. Germline loops: CDR1 PRHDT, CDR2 FYEKMQ (reference sequence). The CDR3 here is CASSGWTDMNTEAFF. CDR3 DNA sequence: TGTGCCAGCAGCGGGTGGACAGATATGAACACTGAAGCTTTCTTT.

The V and J genes are TRBV6-5 and TRBJ2-7, with D unclear. Germline V gene lookup returns CDR1 MNHEY and CDR2 SVGAGI. V was clipped by 5 bases and J by 3 bases, with 11 bases between them. The CDR3 runs 13 residues. In nucleotides, the CDR3 is TGTGCCAGCAGTCGAGCAGGAATCTACGAGCAGTACTTC. Translated: CASSRAGIYEQYF.

This clone was picked up one time. The genes are TRBV19 and TRBJ1-6; D unclear. CDR1 is LNHDA, CDR2 SQIVND, per germline (reference sequence). The CDR3 consists of 15 residues. Trimming cost V 5 bases and J 2 bases, with 10 bases left between them. CDR3 DNA sequence: TGTGCCAGTAGTGCCCAGGTTACCTATAATTCACCCCTCCACTTT. Translating gives CASSAQVTYNSPLHF. Complete variable domain (other parts from reference TRBV19 and TRBJ1-6): DGGITQSPKYLFRKEGQNVTLSCEQNLNHDAMYWYRQDPGQGLRLIYYSQIVNDFQKGDIAEGYSVSREKKESFPLTVTSAQKNPTAFYLCASSAQVTYNSPLHFGNGTRLTVT.

This clone was counted only a few times. This sequence joins TRBV4-3 and TRBJ2-3; TRBD2 matches at 8 bases. The CDR3 consists of 15 residues. The germline CDR1 and CDR2 sequences are LGHNA and YSLEER. With V trimmed by 0 bases and J by 8 bases, 7 bases remained unmatched. The CDR3 reads CASSQDAGTRGTQYF. The CDR3 region has the DNA TGCGCCAGCAGCCAAGACGCCGGGACTAGGGGTACGCAGTATTTT.

V gene TRBV7-2 combines with J gene TRBJ2-7, with a tentative D call TRBD2 (5 bases). With 1 base removed from V and 2 bases from J, the gap between germline ends came to 12 bases. The CDR3 is 15 residues long. Per germline, CDR1 SGHTA and CDR2 FQGNSA. The CDR3 DNA reads as TGTGCCAGCAGCTTAGTACTAGAAGTCCCCTACGAGCAGTACTTC. It encodes CASSLVLEVPYEQYF.

This clone was counted a few times. This chain links TRBV30 with TRBJ1-2; possible D gene TRBD1, 5 bases. The ends were cut back, 1 base at V and 7 bases at J, with 7 bases in the middle. This CDR3 has 11 amino acids. Germline V gene lookup returns CDR1 GTSNPN and CDR2 SVGIG (reference sequence). CDR3 in amino acids: CAWSEGAGYTF. CDR3 coding DNA: TGTGCCTGGAGTGAAGGGGCTGGCTACACCTTC.

This chain uses TRBV7-2 with TRBJ2-2; D unclear. This CDR3 contains 13 residues. Trimming took 0 bases from V and 4 from J, leaving 3 bases between them. Germline V gene lookup returns CDR1 SGHTA and CDR2 FQGNSA. This chain's CDR3 is CASSLASTGELFF. CDR3 sequence (DNA): TGTGCCAGCAGCTTAGCCAGCACCGGGGAGCTGTTTTTT.

The chain uses TRBV7-2 and TRBJ2-1, with 7 bases matching TRBD2. With 5 bases clipped from V and 0 bases from J, the junction kept 10 bases outside the gene matches. This CDR3 is 17 amino acids long. The V gene's germline CDR1 is SGHTA and CDR2 FQGNSA. CDR3: CASSPLSRGSSYNEQFF. In DNA, the CDR3 is TGTGCCAGCAGCCCCCTTTCTCGCGGGAGCTCCTACAATGAGCAGTTCTTC.

The chain combines TRBV27 with TRBJ1-6; 7 bases agree with TRBD1. CDR1 is MNHEY, CDR2 SMNVEV, per germline (reference sequence). The J segment lost 8 bases and the V segment lost 2 bases, leaving 6 bases of the junction unmatched. This CDR3 is built from 15 residues. The CDR3 is CASSLRGRRDSPLHF. Here the CDR3 DNA reads TGTGCCAGCAGTTTAAGGGGGCGTCGTGATTCACCCCTCCACTTT.

The chain links TRBV5-1 to TRBJ1-1; tentative D call: TRBD1 (5 bases). The germline V gene has CDR1 SGHRS and CDR2 YFSETQ. V was trimmed by 4 bases and J by 0 bases, leaving 19 bases between them. The CDR3 spans 17 residues. Here the CDR3 DNA reads TGCGCCAGCAGCGGGAGGGCAGATTGGGGCATGAACACTGAAGCTTTCTTT. Translating gives CASSGRADWGMNTEAFF.

The gene calls are TRBV7-9 and TRBJ2-1; D is possibly TRBD1 (5 bases). V lost 4 bases and J lost 3, with 10 bases in between. The length of the CDR3 is 14 residues. CDR1 and CDR2 from the germline V gene are SEHNR and FQNEAQ (reference sequence). This CDR3 is CASSSLDNYNEQFF. CDR3 sequence (DNA): TGTGCCAGCAGCTCCCTGGACAACTACAATGAGCAGTTCTTC. Together with reference TRBV7-9 and TRBJ2-1, the CDR3 gives the full variable domain: DTGVSQNPRHKITKRGQNVTFRCDPISEHNRLYWYRQTLGQGPEFLTYFQNEAQLEKSRLLSDRFSAERPKGSFSTLEIQRTEQGDSAMYLCASSSLDNYNEQFFGPGTRLTVL.

This rearrangement joins TRBV6-6 to TRBJ2-5, with TRBD2 matching 12 bases. Germline V gene lookup returns CDR1 MNHNY and CDR2 SVGAGI (reference sequence). CDR3 length equals 16 residues. J was trimmed by 8 bases and V by 5 bases; bases with no gene match: 12. CDR3 in amino acids: CASSRPMGLAGGTQYF. CDR3 nucleotide sequence: TGTGCCAGCAGTCGACCGATGGGACTAGCGGGCGGAACCCAGTACTTC.

This clone appeared a single time. The CDR3: CASSPWRGGLDTQYF. The CDR3 region has the DNA TGTGCCAGCAGCCCCTGGCGGGGGGGCCTGGATACGCAGTATTTT. J is TRBJ2-3 and V is TRBV7-2, with 9 bases fitting TRBD2. The V and J ends lost 5 bases and 6 bases, in that order; junction bases with no gene match: 9. Germline V CDR1 and CDR2: SGHTA, FQGNSA. The CDR3 extends over 15 amino acids.

This clone has just a few counts. The J gene is TRBJ2-5, the V gene TRBV6-2 or TRBV6-3; a possible D gene is TRBD1 (6 bases). Per germline, CDR1 MNHEY and CDR2 SVGEGT. This CDR3 comprises 15 residues. V gave up 0 bases and J gave up 4 bases, with 12 bases separating them. CDR3 DNA: TGTGCCAGCAGTTACTCGAGGGGGATAGGAGAGACCCAGTACTTC. It is translated as CASSYSRGIGETQYF.

V is TRBV19 and J is TRBJ1-4; D remains unclear. The CDR3 has 13 residues. Germline V CDR1 and CDR2: LNHDA, SQIVND (reference sequence). The CDR3 nucleotides read TGTGCTGTAAGAACAGCAACTAATGAAAAACTGTTTTTT. It yields the protein CAVRTATNEKLFF.

The chain has TRBV7-2 and TRBJ1-4, with 9 bases fitting TRBD1. The junction had 15 bases not matched to a gene; V was cut back by 5 bases and J by 8 bases. Germline CDR1 and CDR2: SGHTA and FQGNSA. This CDR3 region has 17 residues. DNA of the CDR3: TGTGCCAGCAGCCTGGGACAGGGCGGCTCTTCGAGAGAAAAACTGTTTTTT. It codes for CASSLGQGGSSREKLFF.